Given below is one T cell receptor (beta chain) in context. The total RNA was obtained from whole blood that was not fractionated. The sample originates from a study of human T cells and chemical hapten exposure. Each cDNA molecule in the library carried unique molecular identifiers. Original handling: Samples contained a median of about 96,000 TCRs, with a range of roughly 20,000 to 750,000. Using its own MiXCR run on the 5' RACE reads, TCRdb lists one record per CDR3 protein. For this entry, the V and J calls and clone size follow TCRdb and not the study's own pipeline. Among around 100,000 distinct CDR3 sequences, around a fifth were seen once, and the ten largest hold approximately 2.6%. This CDR3 spans 12 amino acids. Germline CDR1 reads GTSNPN; CDR2 reads SVGIG (reference sequence). Trimming took 4 bases from V and 5 from J, leaving 11 bases between them.

The V call is TRBV30, the J call TRBJ1-1; D gene ambiguous. The receptor was isolated from a human donor in good health. CDR3 loop: CAWTVVGTEAFF. The CDR3 DNA sequence: TGTGCCTGGACGGTAGTGGGGACTGAAGCTTTCTTT.